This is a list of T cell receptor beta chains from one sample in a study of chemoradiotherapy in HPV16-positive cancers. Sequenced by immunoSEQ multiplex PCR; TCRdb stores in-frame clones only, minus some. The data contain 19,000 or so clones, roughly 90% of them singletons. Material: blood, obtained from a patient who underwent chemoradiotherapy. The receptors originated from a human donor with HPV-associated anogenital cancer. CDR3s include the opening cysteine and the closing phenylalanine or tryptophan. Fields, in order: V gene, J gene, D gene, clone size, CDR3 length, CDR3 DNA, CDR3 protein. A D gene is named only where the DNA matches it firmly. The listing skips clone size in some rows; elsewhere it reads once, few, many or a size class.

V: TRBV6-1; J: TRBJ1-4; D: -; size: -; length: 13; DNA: TGTGCCAGCTCCCGAGCAACTAATGAAAAACTGTTTTTT; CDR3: CASSRATNEKLFF
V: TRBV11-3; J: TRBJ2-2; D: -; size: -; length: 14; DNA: TGTGCCAGCAGCTTATACAGGAACACCGGGGAGCTGTTTTTT; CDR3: CASSLYRNTGELFF
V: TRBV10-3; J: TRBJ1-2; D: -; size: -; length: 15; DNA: TGTGCCATCAGGTATAAAAAAGGACATTTATCTGGCTACACCTTC; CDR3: CAIRYKKGHLSGYTF
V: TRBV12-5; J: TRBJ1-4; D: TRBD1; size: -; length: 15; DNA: TGTGCTAGTGGTTTGGTGGGGACAGTTAATGAAAAACTGTTTTTT; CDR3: CASGLVGTVNEKLFF
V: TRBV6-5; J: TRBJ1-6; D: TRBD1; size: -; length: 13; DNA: TGTGCCAGCAGCCTCGACAGGGTTTCACCCCTCCACTTT; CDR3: CASSLDRVSPLHF
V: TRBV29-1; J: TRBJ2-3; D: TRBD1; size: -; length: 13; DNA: TGCAGCGCCTGGACAGGGGGCGCAGATACGCAGTATTTT; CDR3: CSAWTGGADTQYF
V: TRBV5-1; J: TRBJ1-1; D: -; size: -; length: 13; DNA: TGCGCCAGCAGCTTTAAGGGGAACACTGAAGCTTTCTTT; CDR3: CASSFKGNTEAFF
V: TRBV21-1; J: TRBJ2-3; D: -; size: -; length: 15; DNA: TGTGCCAGCAGCCGACAGCGGGGGGTCACAGATACGCAGTATTTT; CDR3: CASSRQRGVTDTQYF
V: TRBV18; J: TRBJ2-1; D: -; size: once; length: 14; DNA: TGTGCCAGCTCACGGGAACCCTTCGGGAATGAGCAGTTCTTC; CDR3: CASSREPFGNEQFF
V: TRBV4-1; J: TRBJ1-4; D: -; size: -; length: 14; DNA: TGCGCCAGCAGCCAAGCAACACCCAATGAAAAACTGTTTTTT; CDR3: CASSQATPNEKLFF
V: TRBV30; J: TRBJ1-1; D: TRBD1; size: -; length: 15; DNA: TGTGCCTGGACGTCCCTGACAGGGTTGGGCACTGAAGCTTTCTTT; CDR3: CAWTSLTGLGTEAFF
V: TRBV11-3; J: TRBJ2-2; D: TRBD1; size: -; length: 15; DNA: TGTGCCAGCAGCTTAACAGGGGTGGGCACCGGGGAGCTGTTTTTT; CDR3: CASSLTGVGTGELFF
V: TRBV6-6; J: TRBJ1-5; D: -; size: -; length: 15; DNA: TGTGCCAGCAGTTATCCCCCGGGGATGGGTCAGCCCCAGCATTTT; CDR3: CASSYPPGMGQPQHF
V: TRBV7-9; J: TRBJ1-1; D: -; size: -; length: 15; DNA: TGTGCCAGCAGCCCATTTTCAGGGGCAGACACTGAAGCTTTCTTT; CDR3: CASSPFSGADTEAFF
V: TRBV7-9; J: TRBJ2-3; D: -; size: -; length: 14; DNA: TGTGCCAGCAGCTTAGCCGGGGGCACAGATACGCAGTATTTT; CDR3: CASSLAGGTDTQYF
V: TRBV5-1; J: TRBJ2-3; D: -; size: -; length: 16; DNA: TGCGCCAGCAGCTTGGGGGAGGCCACTAGCACAGATACGCAGTATTTT; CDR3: CASSLGEATSTDTQYF
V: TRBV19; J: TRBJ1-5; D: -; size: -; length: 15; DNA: TGTGCCAGTAGTATTGCAGGCTATGGAGGACAGCCCCAGCATTTT; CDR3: CASSIAGYGGQPQHF
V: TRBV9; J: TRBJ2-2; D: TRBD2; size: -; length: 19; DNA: TGTGCCAGCAGCGTAGTCCCTATAGCGGGGGGATTAAACACCGGGGAGCTGTTTTTT; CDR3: CASSVVPIAGGLNTGELFF
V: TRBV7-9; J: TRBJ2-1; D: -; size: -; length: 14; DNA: TGTGCCAGCAGCTTAGCGGGGAGCTACAATGAGCAGTTCTTC; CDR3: CASSLAGSYNEQFF
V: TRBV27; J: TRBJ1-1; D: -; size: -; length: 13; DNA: TGTGCCAGCAGACTGACAGCGACCACTGAAGCTTTCTTT; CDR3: CASRLTATTEAFF
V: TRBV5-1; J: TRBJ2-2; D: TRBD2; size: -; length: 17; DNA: TGCGCCAGCAGCTTGGGACCTAGCGGGGGGACCCCAGGGGAGCTGTTTTTT; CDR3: CASSLGPSGGTPGELFF
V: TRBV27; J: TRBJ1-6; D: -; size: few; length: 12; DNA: TGTGCCAGCAGTTTACTGGATTCACCCCTCCACTTT; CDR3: CASSLLDSPLHF
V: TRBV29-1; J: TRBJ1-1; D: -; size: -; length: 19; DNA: TGCAGCGTTGAAGGGGTCCAATGGAGGGGAAACTCTCCCAACACTGAAGCTTTCTTT; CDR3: CSVEGVQWRGNSPNTEAFF
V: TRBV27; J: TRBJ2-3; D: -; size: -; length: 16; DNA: TGTGCCAGCAGTCCCCGAGAAGGGCACAACACAGATACGCAGTATTTT; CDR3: CASSPREGHNTDTQYF
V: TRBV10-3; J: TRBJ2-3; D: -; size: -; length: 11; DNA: TGTGCTGCTAGCGGCACAGATACGCAGTATTTT; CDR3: CAASGTDTQYF
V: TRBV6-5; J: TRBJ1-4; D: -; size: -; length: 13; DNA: TGTGCCAGCAGCTGGGCTCGCGGGGAAAAACTGTTTTTT; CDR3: CASSWARGEKLFF
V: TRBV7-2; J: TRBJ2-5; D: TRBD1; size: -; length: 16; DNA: TGTGCCAGCAGCTCCGAAGGGACAGCCGGGGCCGAGACCCAGTACTTC; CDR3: CASSSEGTAGAETQYF
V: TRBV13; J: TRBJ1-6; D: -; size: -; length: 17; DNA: TGTGCCAGCAGCTTAGGGGAGGGGGGCGCCCGGAATTCACCCCTCCACTTT; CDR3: CASSLGEGGARNSPLHF
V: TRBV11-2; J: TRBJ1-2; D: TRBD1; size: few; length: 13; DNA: TGTGCCAGCAGCCTCCGGGACAGGGCTGGCTACACCTTC; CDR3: CASSLRDRAGYTF
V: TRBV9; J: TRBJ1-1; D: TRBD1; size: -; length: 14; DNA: TGTGCCAGCAACCTGGGACAGCCGAACACTGAAGCTTTCTTT; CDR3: CASNLGQPNTEAFF
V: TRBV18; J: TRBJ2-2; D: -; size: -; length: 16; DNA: TGTGCCAGCTCACCACCAAGAGGCTGGGCCACCGGGGAGCTGTTTTTT; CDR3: CASSPPRGWATGELFF
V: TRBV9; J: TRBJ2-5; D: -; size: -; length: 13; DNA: TGTGCCAGCAGCGTAGGTTGGGGGGAGACCCAGTACTTC; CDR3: CASSVGWGETQYF
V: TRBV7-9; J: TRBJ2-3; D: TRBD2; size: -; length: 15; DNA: TGTGCCAGCAGCTCAGCGGGGGGGCACACAGATACGCAGTATTTT; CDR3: CASSSAGGHTDTQYF
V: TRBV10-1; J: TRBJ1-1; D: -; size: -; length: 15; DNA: TGCGCCAGCAACCATCCACGACAGAAAAACACTGAAGCTTTCTTT; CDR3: CASNHPRQKNTEAFF
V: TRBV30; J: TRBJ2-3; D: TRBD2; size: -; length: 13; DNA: TGTGCCTGGAGTCAGAGCGGGGGAAATACGCAGTATTTT; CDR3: CAWSQSGGNTQYF
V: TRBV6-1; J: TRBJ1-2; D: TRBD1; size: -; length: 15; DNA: TGTGCCAGCAGGTTCCTCACAGGGGACTACTATGGCTACACCTTC; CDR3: CASRFLTGDYYGYTF
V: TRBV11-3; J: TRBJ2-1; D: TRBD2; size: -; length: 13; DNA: TGTGCCAGCAGCTCCGGGACTAGCGGAGAGCAGTTCTTC; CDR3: CASSSGTSGEQFF
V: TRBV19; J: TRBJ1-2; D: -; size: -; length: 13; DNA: TGTGCCAGTAGTACCTTCGGCCTCGGGGGCTACACCTTC; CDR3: CASSTFGLGGYTF
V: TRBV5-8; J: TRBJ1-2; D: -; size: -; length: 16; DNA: TGTGCCAGCAGCTTGATAAGCATCTTTCGAGGTTATGGCTACACCTTC; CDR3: CASSLISIFRGYGYTF
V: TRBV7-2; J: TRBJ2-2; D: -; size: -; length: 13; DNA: TGTGCCAGCCCCCAAATGGGTTTTGGGGAGCTGTTTTTT; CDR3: CASPQMGFGELFF
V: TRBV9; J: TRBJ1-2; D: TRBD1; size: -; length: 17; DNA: TGTGCCAGCAGCCCCCGGACAGGGGAGGTAGCTAACTATGGCTACACCTTC; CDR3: CASSPRTGEVANYGYTF
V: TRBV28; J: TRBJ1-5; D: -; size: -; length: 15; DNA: TGTGCCAGCAGTTTAGGAGGGGCTAGCAATCAGCCCCAGCATTTT; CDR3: CASSLGGASNQPQHF
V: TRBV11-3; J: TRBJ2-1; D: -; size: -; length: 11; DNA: TGTGCCAGCAGCTTAGGGAGTGAGCAGTTCTTC; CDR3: CASSLGSEQFF
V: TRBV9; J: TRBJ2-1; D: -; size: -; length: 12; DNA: TGTGCCAGCAGCATGGGGTCCAATGAGCAGTTCTTC; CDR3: CASSMGSNEQFF
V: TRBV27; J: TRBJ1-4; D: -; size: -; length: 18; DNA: TGTGCCAGCAGTCAATACCCTCTTGTCGGCGCAACTAATGAAAAACTGTTTTTT; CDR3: CASSQYPLVGATNEKLFF
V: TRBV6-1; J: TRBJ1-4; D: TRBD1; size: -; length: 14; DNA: TGTGCTCATGGGGAGGGACAGCCTCATGAAAAACTGTTTTTT; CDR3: CAHGEGQPHEKLFF
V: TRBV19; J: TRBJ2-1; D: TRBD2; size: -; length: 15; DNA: TGTGCCAGTAGTATCCCGGGACTAGTGAACAATGAGCAGTTCTTC; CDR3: CASSIPGLVNNEQFF
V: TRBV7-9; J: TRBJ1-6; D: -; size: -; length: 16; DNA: TGTGCCAGCAGCTCCGGCCCACCAGGGGCTAATTCACCCCTCCACTTT; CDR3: CASSSGPPGANSPLHF
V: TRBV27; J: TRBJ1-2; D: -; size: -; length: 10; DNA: TGTGCCAGCATTCTCGTAGGCTACACCTTC; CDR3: CASILVGYTF
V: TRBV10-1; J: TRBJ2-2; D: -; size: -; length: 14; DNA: TGCGCCAGCAGCATCCAGGTGGAGGGCGGGGAGCTGTTTTTT; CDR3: CASSIQVEGGELFF
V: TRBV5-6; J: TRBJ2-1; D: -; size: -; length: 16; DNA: TGTGCCAGCAGCTTGAACCACAGGACAGACTACAATGAGCAGTTCTTC; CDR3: CASSLNHRTDYNEQFF
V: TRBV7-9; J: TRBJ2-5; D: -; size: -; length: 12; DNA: TGTGCCAGCAGCTTAGTTCCAAGAACCCAGTACTTC; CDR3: CASSLVPRTQYF
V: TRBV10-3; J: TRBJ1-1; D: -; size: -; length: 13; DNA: TGTGCCATCAGTGACCCAAAAGGCACTGAAGCTTTCTTT; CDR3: CAISDPKGTEAFF
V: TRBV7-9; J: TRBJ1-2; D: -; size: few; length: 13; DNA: TGTGCCAGCACGCCCAGTCCGGTGTACGGCTACACCTTC; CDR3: CASTPSPVYGYTF